The 3 T cell receptor beta chains given below trace back to one sample, sequenced in a study of T cell clones after liver transplantation. Profiling relied on immunoSEQ multiplex PCR, and the TCRdb table lists in-frame clones only, not all of them. The sample shows under 150,000 clones, 90% of them seen only once. The material was CD4+ T cells from blood, obtained 12 months after liver transplant. Receptor source: a human patient who received a liver transplant. Part of the T cells may come from the graft donor.

The J gene is TRBJ2-1, the V gene TRBV5-1; 11 bases map to TRBD2. With 3 bases clipped from V and 4 bases from J, the junction kept 12 bases outside the gene matches. The CDR3 is made up of 18 amino acids. Germline V lookup: CDR1 SGHRS, CDR2 YFSETQ. CDR3 coding DNA: TGCGCCAGCAGCTGGGACAGGGTTGGGACTAGCGGTTACAATGAGCAGTTCTTC. It encodes CASSWDRVGTSGYNEQFF.

The chain employs TRBV2 and TRBJ2-3, with a possible D match to TRBD2 (5 bases). CDR1 and CDR2 (germline): SNHLY, FYNNEI. Deletions cut 4 bases from V and 1 base from J, with 9 bases between. The CDR3 totals 14 residues. The CDR3 reads CASSVQAGTDTQYF. For the CDR3, the DNA is TGTGCCAGCAGTGTTCAAGCGGGCACAGATACGCAGTATTTT.

This chain connects TRBV2 to TRBJ2-7; the D is unclear. The germline CDR1 and CDR2 sequences are SNHLY and FYNNEI. Trimming cost V 5 bases and J 6 bases, with 8 bases left between them. The CDR3 runs to 11 residues. The CDR3 sequence: CASSYGTEQYF. The CDR3, as DNA: TGTGCCAGCAGTTATGGAACCGAGCAGTACTTC.